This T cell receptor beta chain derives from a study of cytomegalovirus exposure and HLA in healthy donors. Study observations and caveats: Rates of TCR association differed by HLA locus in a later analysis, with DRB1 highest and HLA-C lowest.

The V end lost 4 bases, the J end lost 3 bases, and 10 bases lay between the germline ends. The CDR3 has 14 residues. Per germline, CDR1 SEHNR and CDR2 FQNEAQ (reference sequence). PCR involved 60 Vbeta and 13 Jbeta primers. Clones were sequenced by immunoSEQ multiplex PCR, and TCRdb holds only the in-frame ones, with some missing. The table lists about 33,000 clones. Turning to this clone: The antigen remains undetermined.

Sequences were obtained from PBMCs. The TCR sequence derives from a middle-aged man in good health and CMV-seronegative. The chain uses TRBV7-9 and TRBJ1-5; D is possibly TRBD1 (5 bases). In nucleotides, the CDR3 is TGTGCCAGCAGCTCAGGGATCTCCAATCAGCCCCAGCATTTT. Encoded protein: CASSSGISNQPQHF.